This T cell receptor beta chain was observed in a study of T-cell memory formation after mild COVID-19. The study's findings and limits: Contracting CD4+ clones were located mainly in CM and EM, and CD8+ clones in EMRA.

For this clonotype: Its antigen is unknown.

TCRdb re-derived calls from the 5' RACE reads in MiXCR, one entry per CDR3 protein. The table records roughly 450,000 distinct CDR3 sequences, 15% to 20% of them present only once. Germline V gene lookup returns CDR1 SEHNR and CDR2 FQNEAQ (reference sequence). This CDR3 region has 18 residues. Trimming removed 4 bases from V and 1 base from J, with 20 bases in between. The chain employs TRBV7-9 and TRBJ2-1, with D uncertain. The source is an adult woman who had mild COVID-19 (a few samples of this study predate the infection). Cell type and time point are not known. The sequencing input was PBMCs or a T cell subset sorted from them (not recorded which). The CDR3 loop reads CASSSPALLRASYNEQFF. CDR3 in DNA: TGTGCCAGCAGCTCCCCGGCCCTCCTCCGGGCATCCTACAATGAGCAGTTCTTC.